Listed here are 8 T cell receptor beta chains from one sample, sequenced in a study of siplizumab effects on memory and regulatory T cells. Profiled with immunoSEQ multiplex PCR; TCRdb holds only in-frame clones, not every one. The sample lists approximately 100,000 clones, 93% seen once, with approximately 0.17% in the top ten. Sequencing was done on a sample of non-Treg CD4+ T cells sorted from blood. These receptors came from a human donor in good health.

The J gene is TRBJ2-7, the V gene TRBV6-6; perhaps TRBD2 as D (5 bases). Trimming pared 0 bases from V and 6 bases from J, leaving 6 bases between. Germline V CDR1 and CDR2: MNHNY, SVGAGI (reference sequence). The CDR3 is made up of 12 amino acids. CDR3 coding DNA: TGTGCCAGCAGTTACTCGAGGGTCGAGCAGTACTTC. Translation: CASSYSRVEQYF.

The chain employs TRBV27 and TRBJ2-2; TRBD1 matches 11 bases. Germline assignment: CDR1 MNHEY and CDR2 SMNVEV (reference sequence). With V trimmed by 6 bases and J by 7 bases, 13 bases remained unmatched. The length of the CDR3 is 17 residues. The CDR3 is CASSRDPGTGGIGELFF. CDR3 coding DNA: TGTGCCAGCAGCCGAGATCCCGGGACAGGGGGAATCGGGGAGCTGTTTTTT.

The gene calls are TRBV7-3 and TRBJ2-7, with D maybe TRBD1 (5 bases). The CDR3 covers 13 residues. V lost 3 bases and J 5 bases, leaving 11 bases between the germline ends. The germline CDR1 and CDR2 sequences are SGHTA and FQGTGA. For the CDR3, the DNA is TGTGCCAGCAGCTTGGGCAGGGTCCACGAGCAGTACTTC. Protein sequence: CASSLGRVHEQYF.

This clone came up once. The V gene is TRBV15, the J gene TRBJ2-7; 9 bases line up with TRBD1. Trimming at V came to 5 bases and at J to 1 base, leaving 9 bases not matched to a gene. This CDR3 is 16 amino acids long. Germline V gene lookup returns CDR1 LNHNV and CDR2 YYDKDF (reference sequence). The CDR3 loop reads CATSVKRTGASYEQYF. The CDR3 region has the DNA TGTGCCACCAGCGTTAAGAGGACAGGGGCGTCCTACGAGCAGTACTTC.

Comment on this clone: The same CDR3 also results from other DNA sequences found in this sample. The chain carries TRBV12-5 and TRBJ1-5; D unresolved. Germline V gene data show CDR1 as LGHNT and CDR2 as FRNRAP. The CDR3 extends over 11 amino acids. Trimming removed 1 base at V and 5 bases at J, with 0 bases between. The DNA for the CDR3 is TGTGCTAGTGGTTTGGATCAGCCCCAGCATTTT. It encodes CASGLDQPQHF.

This clone appeared a single time. This sequence joins TRBV2 and TRBJ1-4, with D possibly being TRBD1 (6 bases). Germline CDR1 SNHLY, CDR2 FYNNEI. The CDR3 totals 15 residues. Trimming left V 6 bases short and J 3 bases short, with 14 bases between. In DNA, the CDR3 is TGTGCCAGCAGCCTATCGGGGGCACCTAATGAAAAACTGTTTTTT. This gives the protein CASSLSGAPNEKLFF. The full variable domain, rest sourced from reference TRBV2 and TRBJ1-4, is EPEVTQTPSHQVTQMGQEVILRCVPISNHLYFYWYRQILGQKVEFLVSFYNNEISEKSEIFDDQFSVERPDGSNFTLKIRSTKLEDSAMYFCASSLSGAPNEKLFFGSGTQLSVL.

The chain links TRBV28 to TRBJ1-2; 7 bases map to TRBD1. The CDR3 totals 14 residues. The V and J ends lost 10 bases and 5 bases, in that order; junction bases with no gene match: 13. From germline, CDR1 is MDHEN and CDR2 SYDVKM. Written as DNA, the CDR3 is TGTGCCACGCAATTTCTAGGACAGGCTTATGGCTACACCTTC. Its translation is CATQFLGQAYGYTF.

The CDR3 bases are TGTGCCAGGATTGGGGACAGTCCTAACTATGGCTACACCTTC. Translation gives CARIGDSPNYGYTF. The chain recombines TRBV11-2 with TRBJ1-2, with 7 bases aligning to TRBD1. Germline V gene sequence: CDR1 SGHAT, CDR2 FQNNGV. The V gene end was trimmed by 9 bases and the J gene end by 0 bases; junction bases not matched to a gene: 7. The CDR3 length is 14 residues.